The 32 T cell receptor beta chains below come from one sample, sequenced in a study of control samples from healthy donors and cancer patients (TCRdb year 2020). Libraries were constructed by the immunoSEQ multiplex PCR assay. In its TCRdb copy, this immuneACCESS table keeps in-frame sequences only and misses some clones. Where compared with another copy, unresolved V genes explain less than half of these, and the others have no known cause. The sample table contains about 130,000 clones; only one count was recorded for approximately 90% of them. The ten largest clones add up to roughly 8.7% of the sample. Sequences were obtained from blood. The source is a man in his late teens or twenties in good health.

The rearrangement links TRBV12-3 or TRBV12-4 to TRBJ2-5, with D maybe TRBD1 (6 bases). The CDR3 covers 13 residues. Trimming cost V 7 bases and J 5 bases, with 14 bases left between them. The DNA of the CDR3 is TGTGCCAGCACCCTACAGGGCGAGGAGACCCAGTACTTC. It yields the protein CASTLQGEETQYF.

The chain recombines TRBV29-1 with TRBJ2-7; 7 nucleotides match TRBD1. CDR3 length equals 13 residues. The junction had 5 bases not matched to a gene; V was cut back by 6 bases and J by 0 bases. The germline V gene encodes CDR1 SQVTM and CDR2 ANQGSEA. CDR3 in amino acids: CSVLGQNSYEQYF. The CDR3, as DNA: TGCAGCGTATTGGGACAGAACTCCTACGAGCAGTACTTC.

The chain uses TRBV5-4 and TRBJ2-3; D might be TRBD1 or TRBD2, each matching 6 bases. The CDR3 runs to 13 residues. Between the trimmed V and J ends, which lost 4 bases and 8 bases, there was a span of 14 bases. Germline CDR1 is SGHNT and CDR2 is YYREEE (reference sequence). CDR3 residues: CASSPEGGSTQYF. CDR3 nucleotides: TGTGCCAGCAGCCCTGAAGGGGGGAGTACGCAGTATTTT.

The V call is TRBV30, the J call TRBJ1-1, with D perhaps matching TRBD1 (5 bases). This CDR3 spans 12 amino acids. Between the trimmed V and J ends, which lost 6 bases and 5 bases, there was a span of 13 bases. Germline-derived CDR1 and CDR2 are GTSNPN and SVGIG (reference sequence). CDR3 loop: CACRVLGTEAFF. In nucleotides, the CDR3 is TGTGCCTGCAGGGTTTTGGGGACTGAAGCTTTCTTT.

The rearrangement links TRBV9 to TRBJ2-1; TRBD2 agrees at 7 bases. CDR1 and CDR2 (germline): SGDLS, YYNGEE. Germline trimming cut 4 bases from V and 3 bases from J; bases unmatched to any gene: 1. The CDR3 runs 13 residues. CDR3 bases: TGTGCCAGCAGCCTAGCGGACTACAATGAGCAGTTCTTC. This encodes CASSLADYNEQFF.

DNA for the CDR3: TGTGCCAGCAGTTTACACAGCGGTCGGGGCTACACCTTC. Protein product: CASSLHSGRGYTF. The rearrangement joins TRBV12-3 or TRBV12-4 to TRBJ1-2; D not resolved. The CDR3 contains 13 residues. V lost 2 bases, J lost 8 bases, and 12 bases lay in between.

This chain uses TRBV7-8 with TRBJ2-7; TRBD1 is a possible D gene (6 bases). Deletions cut 5 bases from V and 2 bases from J, with 13 bases between. The CDR3 extends over 14 amino acids. Germline V gene lookup returns CDR1 SGHVS and CDR2 FQNEAQ. The CDR3 region has the DNA TGTGCCAGCAGCACGGGACACCTGACCTACGAGCAGTACTTC. Protein product: CASSTGHLTYEQYF.

This chain connects TRBV18 to TRBJ1-5, with D unclear. This CDR3 is 16 amino acids long. Trimming cost V 5 bases and J 6 bases, with 20 bases left between them. Germline CDR1 is KGHSH and CDR2 is LQKENI. The CDR3 protein is CASSLQRTGLGQPQHF. CDR3 coding DNA: TGTGCCAGCTCATTACAACGGACGGGTTTAGGTCAGCCCCAGCATTTT.

The chain carries TRBV6-5 and TRBJ1-4, with 7 bases that match TRBD1. The germline gives CDR1 MNHEY, CDR2 SVGAGI. Trimming took 4 bases from V and 8 from J; bases not matched to a gene: 7. The length of the CDR3 is 14 residues. Written as DNA, the CDR3 is TGTGCCAGCAGTTCTCAGGGGGATCGGGAAAAACTGTTTTTT. The encoded protein is CASSSQGDREKLFF.

This clone was seen a few times. The chain uses TRBV9 and TRBJ1-3; no clear D. Germline assignment: CDR1 SGDLS and CDR2 YYNGEE. The germline V and J ends were trimmed by 0 bases and 0 bases, with 4 bases remaining between them. The CDR3 totals 14 residues. The CDR3 is CASSVGYSGNTIYF. In nucleotides, the CDR3 is TGTGCCAGCAGCGTAGGGTACTCTGGAAACACCATATATTTT.

The chain carries TRBV29-1 and TRBJ1-1, with TRBD1 matching 7 bases. CDR1 is SQVTM and CDR2 is ANQGSEA in the germline V gene. The CDR3 runs to 14 residues. V lost 6 bases, J lost 4 bases, and 11 bases stayed unmatched. This CDR3 reads CSVTVLGQRTEAFF. The CDR3 DNA follows: TGCAGCGTGACCGTATTGGGACAGCGCACTGAAGCTTTCTTT.

This chain joins TRBV30 and TRBJ1-1; no clear D gene. Germline V gene sequence: CDR1 GTSNPN, CDR2 SVGIG (reference sequence). The CDR3 length is 12 residues. The ends were cut back, 4 bases at V and 6 bases at J, with 12 bases in the middle. The DNA of the CDR3 is TGTGCCTGGACCTCCCTCTGGCCTGAAGCTTTCTTT. Its protein is CAWTSLWPEAFF.

The chain links TRBV10-1 to TRBJ1-2; D unclear. Germline V gives CDR1 WNHNN, CDR2 SYGVQD (reference sequence). V was pared by 2 bases and J by 4 bases, with 8 bases between. The CDR3 is made up of 13 amino acids. The DNA of the CDR3 is TGCGCCAGCAGTGAGAAGGGTTCCTATGGCTACACCTTC. The encoded protein is CASSEKGSYGYTF.

In its sample, this clone was seen a few times. V usage is TRBV20-1 and J usage is TRBJ2-2; D remains ambiguous. V was cut by 3 bases and J by 4 bases, with 12 bases left in between. This CDR3 region has 14 residues. The germline V gene has CDR1 DFQATT and CDR2 SNEGSKA (reference sequence). The CDR3 reads CSASTGSGTGELFF. CDR3 DNA: TGCAGTGCTAGTACGGGCTCGGGCACCGGGGAGCTGTTTTTT.

The chain couples TRBV18 to TRBJ1-5; tentatively, D is TRBD1 (6 bases). Germline CDR1 and CDR2: KGHSH and LQKENI. The CDR3 is 15 residues long. V dropped 6 bases and J dropped 5 bases, with 17 bases sitting between them. Written as DNA, the CDR3 is TGTGCCAGCTCTATCGAGACAGGTGATTATCAGCCCCAGCATTTT. Protein sequence: CASSIETGDYQPQHF.

The rearrangement uses TRBV9 and TRBJ1-4; perhaps TRBD1 as D (6 bases). The germline V gene encodes CDR1 SGDLS and CDR2 YYNGEE. V was pared by 5 bases and J by 5 bases, with 16 bases between. The CDR3 is 15 amino acids. CDR3: CASRSTGHPNEKLFF. The DNA of the CDR3 is TGTGCCAGCAGGAGCACGGGACACCCGAATGAAAAACTGTTTTTT. Full variable domain (missing parts from reference TRBV9 and TRBJ1-4): DSGVTQTPKHLITATGQRVTLRCSPRSGDLSVYWYQQSLDQGLQFLIQYYNGEERAKGNILERFSAQQFPDLHSELNLSSLELGDSALYFCASRSTGHPNEKLFFGSGTQLSVL.

The rearrangement uses TRBV30 and TRBJ1-5; no clear D gene. Trimming removed 3 bases at V and 2 bases at J, with 8 bases between. The CDR3 length is 13 residues. Germline V CDR1 and CDR2: GTSNPN, SVGIG (reference sequence). CDR3 region: CAWSRRGNQPQHF. DNA of the CDR3: TGTGCCTGGAGCCGAAGGGGCAATCAGCCCCAGCATTTT.

The chain is built from TRBV2 and TRBJ2-6; D perhaps matches TRBD1 (6 bases). V was pared by 6 bases and J by 0 bases, with 15 bases between. Germline CDR1 and CDR2: SNHLY and FYNNEI. CDR3 length: 17 residues. The CDR3 protein is CASRYRVTSSGANVLTF. In nucleotides, the CDR3 is TGTGCCAGCAGGTACAGGGTTACTAGCTCTGGGGCCAACGTCCTGACTTTC.

The chain combines TRBV6-5 with TRBJ1-2; 7 nucleotides line up with TRBD1. The CDR3 length is 15 residues. The germline V gene encodes CDR1 MNHEY and CDR2 SVGAGI. J lost 1 base, V lost 7 bases, and 9 bases had no gene match. CDR3 nucleotides: TGTGCCAGCACTTTGGACAGGAGACATAACTATGGCTACACCTTC. The encoded protein is CASTLDRRHNYGYTF.

The chain carries TRBV6-5 and TRBJ2-7; maybe TRBD2 (5 bases). The CDR3 has 16 amino acids. V was trimmed by 4 bases and J by 6 bases, leaving 22 bases between them. Germline assignment: CDR1 MNHEY and CDR2 SVGAGI. CDR3 amino acids: CASSWGRRAGRGEQYF. CDR3 coding DNA: TGTGCCAGCAGTTGGGGTAGACGGGCCGGCCGGGGCGAGCAGTACTTC.

This chain connects TRBV24-1 to TRBJ2-3; D gene uncertain. V was shortened by 5 bases and J by 2 bases, with 10 bases between the two germline ends. The CDR3 contains 14 residues. Germline V gene sequence: CDR1 KGHDR, CDR2 SFDVKD. This CDR3 is CATSVAGSTDTQYF. For the CDR3, the DNA is TGTGCCACCAGTGTGGCAGGTTCCACAGATACGCAGTATTTT.

The chain recombines TRBV7-3 with TRBJ1-4; possibly TRBD1 for D (6 bases). The CDR3 consists of 14 residues. Trimming took off 4 bases at V and 2 bases at J, with 8 bases between the two ends. CDR1 is SGHTA, CDR2 FQGTGA, per germline. CDR3 bases: TGTGCCAGCAGCTCAGGGGCGACTAATGAAAAACTGTTTTTT. Protein product: CASSSGATNEKLFF.

V and J are TRBV5-8 and TRBJ1-5; the D gene is possibly TRBD1 (5 bases). The V end was cut by 1 base, the J end by 6 bases, with 8 bases between. The CDR3 loop spans 13 amino acids. The germline CDR1 and CDR2 sequences are SGHTS and YDEGEE. CDR3 sequence (DNA): TGTGCCAGCAGCTTGACCGGGGGTCAGCCCCAGCATTTT. It codes for CASSLTGGQPQHF.

The chain has TRBV7-2 and TRBJ1-1, with 7 bases aligning to TRBD1. Germline trimming cut 5 bases from V and 4 bases from J; bases unmatched to any gene: 7. The germline V gene has CDR1 SGHTA and CDR2 FQGNSA. The CDR3 runs to 14 residues. The CDR3 region has the DNA TGTGCCAGCAGCGCTCAGGGGGTGGGCACTGAAGCTTTCTTT. It translates to CASSAQGVGTEAFF. The full variable domain, its missing parts supplied by reference TRBV7-2 and TRBJ1-1, is GAGVSQSPSNKVTEKGKDVELRCDPISGHTALYWYRQSLGQGLEFLIYFQGNSAPDKSGLPSDRFSAERTGGSVSTLTIQRTQQEDSAVYLCASSAQGVGTEAFFGQGTRLTVV.

This chain joins TRBV18 and TRBJ1-1, with 8 positions matching TRBD1. CDR1 and CDR2 (germline): KGHSH, LQKENI. J was trimmed by 3 bases and V by 1 base; bases with no gene match: 4. The CDR3 has 15 residues. DNA for the CDR3: TGTGCCAGCTCACCACGACAGGGGATGGACACTGAAGCTTTCTTT. This gives the protein CASSPRQGMDTEAFF.

The CDR3 reads CASSFTAGQDTQYF. The CDR3 coding sequence is TGTGCCAGCAGCTTCACAGCGGGGCAAGATACGCAGTATTTT. The rearrangement joins TRBV11-2 to TRBJ2-3, with TRBD2 matching 7 bases. J gave up 5 bases and V 3 bases, and 5 bases lay outside the gene matches. CDR1 SGHAT and CDR2 FQNNGV come from the germline V gene. The CDR3 contains 14 residues. Based on the CDR3 plus reference TRBV11-2 and TRBJ2-3, the full variable domain is EAGVAQSPRYKIIEKRQSVAFWCNPISGHATLYWYQQILGQGPKLLIQFQNNGVVDDSQLPKDRFSAERLKGVDSTLKIQPAKLEDSAVYLCASSFTAGQDTQYFGPGTRLTVL.

This clone showed up just once. The genes are TRBV11-2 and TRBJ1-1; 7 bases are shared with TRBD1. In germline, CDR1 is SGHAT, CDR2 FQNNGV. The CDR3 runs to 15 residues. Losses at the gene ends were 5 bases for V and 1 base for J; bases not matched to a gene: 7. CDR3 sequence (DNA): TGTGCCAGCAGCCCCCGACAGGGAAGGAACACTGAAGCTTTCTTT. Translated: CASSPRQGRNTEAFF.

The chain carries TRBV25-1 and TRBJ2-6; D call uncertain. V was cut by 3 bases and J by 0 bases, with 6 bases left in between. The CDR3 runs to 15 residues. Germline-derived CDR1 and CDR2 are MGHDK and SYGVNS. CDR3 sequence reads: CASSDPSSGANVLTF. The CDR3 coding sequence is TGTGCCAGCAGTGATCCCAGCTCTGGGGCCAACGTCCTGACTTTC.

The chain recombines TRBV9 with TRBJ2-2, with a weak D call TRBD1 (6 bases). V lost 3 bases to trimming and J lost 6 bases, with 9 bases between them. Germline V gene data show CDR1 as SGDLS and CDR2 as YYNGEE. This CDR3 comprises 13 residues. The CDR3 here is CASSDTGSGELFF. CDR3 nucleotide sequence: TGTGCCAGCAGCGATACAGGGTCCGGGGAGCTGTTTTTT.

The V and J genes are TRBV7-2 and TRBJ2-2; D uncertain. Germline assignment: CDR1 SGHTA and CDR2 FQGNSA. Between the trimmed V and J ends, which lost 2 bases and 4 bases, there was a span of 5 bases. The CDR3 contains 13 residues. CDR3 sequence (DNA): TGTGCCAGCAGCTTAAAGGGCACCGGGGAGCTGTTTTTT. Protein: CASSLKGTGELFF.

The chain joins TRBV5-1 to TRBJ2-7; D remains ambiguous. The germline V gene encodes CDR1 SGHRS and CDR2 YFSETQ. This CDR3 spans 14 amino acids. The germline V and J ends were trimmed by 1 base and 0 bases, with 8 bases remaining between them. The CDR3 region has the DNA TGCGCCAGCAGCTTGCTAGAAAGCTCCTACGAGCAGTACTTC. Residues: CASSLLESSYEQYF.

This rearrangement joins TRBV2 to TRBJ1-5; a weak D match, TRBD1 (5 bases). The V gene lost 8 bases and the J gene lost 1 base, with 15 bases spanning the gap. This CDR3 contains 15 residues. Germline assignment: CDR1 SNHLY and CDR2 FYNNEI. The CDR3 coding sequence is TGTGCCAGCCTGGGGGACCGGTCAAGCAATCAGCCCCAGCATTTT. The encoded protein is CASLGDRSSNQPQHF.